This T cell receptor (beta chain) is drawn from a study of shared clonotypes between healthy human individuals (TCRdb year 2020). Looking at the study overall: A couple of women and three men aged 18 to 49 years were included in the cohort. Per donor, three plates each were used for CD4 naive and CD4 memory, two for CD8 naive, and one for CD8 memory. Blood TCR repertoires of a handful of healthy adults were deeply sequenced to estimate repertoire size and the extent of clonotype sharing between individuals. Libraries were prepared and TCR repertoires were sequenced by different laboratories using diverse techniques, in order to increase sequencing depth and limit assay-specific biases. Each donor's leukapheresis produced roughly between roughly 0.85 and 9.5 billion PBMCs.

The germline V gene gives CDR1 as SGHNT and CDR2 as YENEEA. A distance of 27 bases separates the germline ends of V and J, which lose 5 bases and 1 base respectively. The CDR3 sequence holds 20 residues, the cysteine and phenylalanine included. The entry retains the CDR3 DNA only, 60 bases that are in frame from base 1. CD8 naive samples were CD45RO-negative cells positively selected for CCR7, giving a CD45RA+CCR7+ population that excluded TemRA cells. The donors were healthy, HIV-negative adults with no recently reported acute infections or vaccinations. Every donor was a Caucasian adult living in Nashville, Tennessee, USA. Blood was collected by leukapheresis, and PBMCs were isolated by Ficoll-Histopaque density gradient centrifugation and then cryopreserved in liquid nitrogen vapor phase. Analytical flow cytometry was used to check the purity and quantity of every magnetically sorted T cell population. Genomic DNA was isolated from each sorted fraction and quantified by UV absorbance on a Nanodrop 2000c.

As concerns this clone: What antigen it recognizes has not been identified. The sample holds no much larger clone one base away, and base qualities are not on file.

TCR CDR3 regions were amplified from genomic DNA by multiplex PCR using the deep immunoSEQ assay. Extracted genomic DNA from each cell subset was spread evenly across all wells of several immunoSEQ 96-well plates, with each plate serving as a replicate. Each replicate PCR for sorted subsets received around 200 ng genomic DNA, equal to roughly 33,000 T cell genomes. Purified libraries were measured with a Qubit 3.0 fluorometer, size-checked on a Bioanalyzer 2100, and measured again with the KAPA Library Quantification kit. Every immunoSEQ 96-well plate was sequenced on a separate single-read 150-cycle Illumina NextSeq 550 flow cell. As for the original processing: Because only junctional sequences without quality scores were contained in the immunoSEQ output, filtering matching that applied to full-length reads could not be performed. To assign V/J genes and CDR3, sequences were annotated against IMGT germline references using PyIR, a Python wrapper for IgBLAST v1.9. Reads with weak V/J assignments (E-value above 1e-6), missing CDR3, stop codons, out-of-frame junctions, or ambiguous translated residues were removed. A V3J clonotype was defined by an identical inferred V gene, J gene, and CDR3 amino acid sequence. The percentage overlap between two repertoires was calculated by dividing the number of shared unique clonotypes by the size of the smaller repertoire. Repertoire richness was assessed with RTK rarefaction, the Chao1 estimator, and Recon v2.1 estimates of unobserved clonotypes. OLGA was used to compute generation probabilities for all TCRbeta clonotypes that the gDNA method yielded from a handful of donors. The table comes from immuneACCESS by way of TCRdb, which keeps in-frame sequences with V and J called. Part of the clones is missing from these tables; in studies checked, under half for an unresolved V gene and the rest for unknown reasons. V and J calls and clone size are as listed in that table; D and trimming were resolved from the DNA. The sample table lists around 2.1 million clones, roughly 91% of them with a count of one. The ten largest make up 1.5% to 2% of the sample.

Broad study findings and their caveats: Estimated clonotype richness was generally larger for naive than for memory subsets. Clonotypes shared by all four sorted-subset donors showed higher generation probabilities than non-shared clonotypes. The genetic and exposure-history diversity represented was limited by the small number of donors. Pairwise subsampling led to the expectation that sequencing depth would affect the degree of clonotype sharing among donors. Sampling was restricted to blood, and TCR repertoires in tissue are likely to differ from TCR repertoires in blood. Even with the large sequencing depth, rarefaction of the sorted-subset datasets indicated that sequencing was incomplete. Across a handful of donors, 5% to 6% of naive CD4, 3.5% of naive CD8, under 2.5% of memory CD4, and under 0.45% of memory CD8 clonotypes were shared.

Material: naive CD8+ T cells from PBMCs. This sample's cell subset or site label indicates: CD45RA+CCR7+. The chain links TRBV11-3 with TRBJ1-5; possibly the D gene is TRBD1, per 5 matching bases. This sequence was found in a man between 18 and 35 years old in good health. Some clones in this sample may be carry-over from other donors' samples. The CDR3 here reads CASSLALAGHSNLSNQPQHF. The DNA reads TGTGCCAGCAGCCTTGCCCTGGCAGGACACTCAAATTTAAGCAATCAGCCCCAGCATTTT.